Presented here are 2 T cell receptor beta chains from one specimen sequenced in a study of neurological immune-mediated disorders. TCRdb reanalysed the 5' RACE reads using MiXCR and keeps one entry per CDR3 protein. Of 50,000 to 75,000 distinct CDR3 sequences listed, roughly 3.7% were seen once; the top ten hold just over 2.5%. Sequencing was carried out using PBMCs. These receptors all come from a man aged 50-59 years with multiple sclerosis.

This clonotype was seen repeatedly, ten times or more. The CDR3 coding sequence is TGTGCCACCAGCAGAGGATCCCGTGGGGCGAACACTGAAGCTTTCTTT. Translation: CATSRGSRGANTEAFF. The chain uses TRBV15 and TRBJ1-1; the D gene is possibly TRBD1 (5 bases). V shed 1 base and J shed 1 base, with 13 bases lying between them. The CDR3 has 16 amino acids. Germline loops: CDR1 LNHNV, CDR2 YYDKDF (reference sequence).

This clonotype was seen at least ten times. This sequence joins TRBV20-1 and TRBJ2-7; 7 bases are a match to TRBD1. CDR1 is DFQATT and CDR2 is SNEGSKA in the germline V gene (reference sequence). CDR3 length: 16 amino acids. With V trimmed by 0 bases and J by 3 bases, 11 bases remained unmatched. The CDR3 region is CSARDFRRDSLYEQYF. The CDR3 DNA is TGCAGTGCTAGAGATTTCCGCCGGGACAGCCTCTACGAGCAGTACTTC.